This T cell receptor (beta chain) was recorded in a study of T cells in Graves' hyperthyroidism and ophthalmopathy. At the level of the study: Any treatment followed the collection of peripheral blood at initial diagnosis.

Calling Graves' hyperthyroidism stable meant ophthalmopathy did not progress within 18 months. Germline-derived CDR1 and CDR2 are DFQATT and SNEGSKA (reference sequence). With V trimmed by 0 bases and J by 9 bases, 13 bases remained unmatched. The CDR3 is made up of 16 amino acids. RNA transcripts were the template for amplifying TCR beta CDR3 regions. Carried out on the TCR CDR3, a first-round RT-PCR used the HTBI primer set. One entry per CDR3 protein results from TCRdb running MiXCR on the multiplex PCR reads. Seen here are 700,000 to 850,000 distinct CDR3 sequences, around a third observed once, and the top ten hold around 30%. This clonotype is a singleton in its sample.

This TCR came from a woman aged 40-49 years with Graves' hyperthyroidism. Input material: blood. The chain joins TRBV20-1 to TRBJ1-5; TRBD1 agrees at 8 bases. CDR3 in DNA: TGCAGTGCTAGAGAGGGCAGGGGGCTGTTCTTTGGGCCCCAGCATTTT. Protein product: CSAREGRGLFFGPQHF.